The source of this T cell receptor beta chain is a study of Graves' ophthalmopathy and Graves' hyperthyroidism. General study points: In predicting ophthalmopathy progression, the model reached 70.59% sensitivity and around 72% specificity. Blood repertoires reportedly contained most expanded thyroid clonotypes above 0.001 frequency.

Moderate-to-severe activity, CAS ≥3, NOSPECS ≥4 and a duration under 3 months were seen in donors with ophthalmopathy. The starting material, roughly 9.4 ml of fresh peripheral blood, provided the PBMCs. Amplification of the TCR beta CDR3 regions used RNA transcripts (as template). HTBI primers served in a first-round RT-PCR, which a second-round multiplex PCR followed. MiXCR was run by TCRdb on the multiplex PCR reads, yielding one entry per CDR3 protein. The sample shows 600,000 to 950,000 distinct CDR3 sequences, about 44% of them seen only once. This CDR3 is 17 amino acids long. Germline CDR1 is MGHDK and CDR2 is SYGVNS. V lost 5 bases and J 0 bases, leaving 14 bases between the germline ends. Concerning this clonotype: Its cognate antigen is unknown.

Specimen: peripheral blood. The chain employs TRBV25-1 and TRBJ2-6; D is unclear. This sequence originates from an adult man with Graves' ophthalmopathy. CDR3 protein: CASSLWVRSSGANVLTF. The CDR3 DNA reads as TGTGCCAGCAGTTTATGGGTCAGGAGCTCTGGGGCCAACGTCCTGACTTTC.